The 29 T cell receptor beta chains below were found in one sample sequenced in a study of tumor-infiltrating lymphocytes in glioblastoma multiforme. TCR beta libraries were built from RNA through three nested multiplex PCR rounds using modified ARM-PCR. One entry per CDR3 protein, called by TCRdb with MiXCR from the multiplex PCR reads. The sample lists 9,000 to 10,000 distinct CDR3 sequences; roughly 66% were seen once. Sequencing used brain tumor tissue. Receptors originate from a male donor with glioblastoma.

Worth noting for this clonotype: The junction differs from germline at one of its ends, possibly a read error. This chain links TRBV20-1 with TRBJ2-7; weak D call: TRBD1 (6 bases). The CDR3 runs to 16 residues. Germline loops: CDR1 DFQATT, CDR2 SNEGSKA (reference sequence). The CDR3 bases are TGCAGTGCTAGGGGTCAGGGTTCGGACAGCTCCTACGAGAAGTACTTC. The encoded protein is CSARGQGSDSSYEKYF.

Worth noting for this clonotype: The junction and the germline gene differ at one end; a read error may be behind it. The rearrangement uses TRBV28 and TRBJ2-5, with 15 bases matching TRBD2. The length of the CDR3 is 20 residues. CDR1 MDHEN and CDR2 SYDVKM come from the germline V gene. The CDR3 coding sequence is TGTGTCAGCAGGGGGCTTTCCAGCGGGACTAGCGGGAGGTTGGGGGAGACCCAGTACTTC. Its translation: CVSRGLSSGTSGRLGETQYF.

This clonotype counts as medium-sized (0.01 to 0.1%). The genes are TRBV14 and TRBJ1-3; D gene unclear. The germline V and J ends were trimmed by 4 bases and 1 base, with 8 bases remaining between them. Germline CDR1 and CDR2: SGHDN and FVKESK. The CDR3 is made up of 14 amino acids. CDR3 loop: CASSPAGSGNTIYF. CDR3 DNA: TGTGCCAGCAGCCCGGCCGGGTCTGGAAACACCATATATTTT.

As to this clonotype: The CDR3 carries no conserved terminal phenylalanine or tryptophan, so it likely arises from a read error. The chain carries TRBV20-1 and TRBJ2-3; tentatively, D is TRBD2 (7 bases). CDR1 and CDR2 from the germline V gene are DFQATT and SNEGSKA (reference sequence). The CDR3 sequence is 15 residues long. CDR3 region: CNANRGRGLPDTQYS. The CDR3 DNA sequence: TGCAATGCTAATAGGGGGAGGGGATTACCAGATACGCAGTATTCT.

Here the CDR3 reads CVRSLRGAAYNEQFF. CDR3 coding DNA: TGTGTCAGGAGTTTAAGGGGGGCAGCCTACAATGAGCAGTTCTTC. The rearrangement links TRBV6-6 to TRBJ2-1; D might be TRBD1 or TRBD2, each matching 6 bases. The CDR3 is 15 residues long. Germline lookup yields CDR1 MNHNY and CDR2 SVGAGI (reference sequence).

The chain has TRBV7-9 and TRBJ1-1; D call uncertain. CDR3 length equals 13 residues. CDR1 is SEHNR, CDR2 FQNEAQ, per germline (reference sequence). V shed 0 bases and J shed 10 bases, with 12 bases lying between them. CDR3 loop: CASSLARVEGAFF. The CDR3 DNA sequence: TGTGCCAGCAGCTTAGCGCGAGTGGAGGGAGCTTTCTTT.

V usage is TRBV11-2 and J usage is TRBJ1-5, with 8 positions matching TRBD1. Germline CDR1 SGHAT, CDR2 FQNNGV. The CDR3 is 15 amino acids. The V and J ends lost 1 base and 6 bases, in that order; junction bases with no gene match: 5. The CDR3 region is CASSLGTGRGQPQHF. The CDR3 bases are TGTGCCAGCAGCTTAGGGACAGGGAGGGGTCAGCCCCAGCATTTT.

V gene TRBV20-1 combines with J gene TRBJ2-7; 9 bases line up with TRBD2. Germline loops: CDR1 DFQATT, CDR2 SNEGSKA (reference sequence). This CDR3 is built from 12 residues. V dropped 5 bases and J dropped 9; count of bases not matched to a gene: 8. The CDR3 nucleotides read TGCAGTGCTCACATTAGCGGGAGCAGGCAGTACTTC. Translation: CSAHISGSRQYF.

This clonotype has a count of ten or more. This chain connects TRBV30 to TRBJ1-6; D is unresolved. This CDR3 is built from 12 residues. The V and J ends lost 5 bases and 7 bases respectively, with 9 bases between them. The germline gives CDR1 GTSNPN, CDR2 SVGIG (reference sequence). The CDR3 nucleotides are TGTGCCTGGGCGGCCTTAAATTCACCCCTCCACTTT. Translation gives CAWAALNSPLHF.

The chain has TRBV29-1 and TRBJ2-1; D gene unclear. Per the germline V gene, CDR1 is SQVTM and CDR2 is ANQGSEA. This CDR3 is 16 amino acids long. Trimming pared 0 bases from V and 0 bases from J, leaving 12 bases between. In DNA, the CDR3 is TGCAGCGTTGAAGATCCGGTCCGGAGCTCCTACAATGAGCAGTTCTTC. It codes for CSVEDPVRSSYNEQFF.

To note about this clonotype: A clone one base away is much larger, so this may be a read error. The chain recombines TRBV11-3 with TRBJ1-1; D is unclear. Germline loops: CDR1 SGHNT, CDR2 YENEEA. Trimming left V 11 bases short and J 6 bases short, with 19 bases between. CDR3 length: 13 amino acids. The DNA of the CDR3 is TGTGCCTCGGGGTTTAGCACCTTATCTGAAGCTTTCTTT. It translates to CASGFSTLSEAFF.

The CDR3 sequence: CASNKTPNTDTQYF. In DNA form, the CDR3 reads TGTGCCAGCAACAAGACACCGAACACGGATACGCAGTATTTT. The chain is built from TRBV6-2 or TRBV6-3 and TRBJ2-3; D unclear. The V gene's germline CDR1 is MNHEY and CDR2 SVGEGT. V lost 7 bases to trimming and J lost 6 bases, with 17 bases between them. This CDR3 spans 14 amino acids.

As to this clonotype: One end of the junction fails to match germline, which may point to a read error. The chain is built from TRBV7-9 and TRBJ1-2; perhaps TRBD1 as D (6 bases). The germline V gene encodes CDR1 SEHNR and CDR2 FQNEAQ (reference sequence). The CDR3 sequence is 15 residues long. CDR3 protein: CASSLTTSQGGGYTF. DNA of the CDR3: TGCGCCAGCAGCCTAACTACGTCACAGGGCGGTGGCTACACCTTC.

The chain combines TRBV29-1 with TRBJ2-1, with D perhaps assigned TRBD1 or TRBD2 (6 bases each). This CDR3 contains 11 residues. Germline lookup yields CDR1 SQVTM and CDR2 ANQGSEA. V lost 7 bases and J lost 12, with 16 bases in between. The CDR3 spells CSGRGGFGQFF. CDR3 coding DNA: TGCAGCGGGCGAGGGGGGTTCGGGCAGTTCTTC.

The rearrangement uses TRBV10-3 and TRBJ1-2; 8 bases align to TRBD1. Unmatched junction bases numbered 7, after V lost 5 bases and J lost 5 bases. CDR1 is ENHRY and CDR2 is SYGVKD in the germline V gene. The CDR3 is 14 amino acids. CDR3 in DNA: TGTGCCATCAGTACAGGGGGGTCCTTTTATGGCTACACCTTC. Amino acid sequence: CAISTGGSFYGYTF.

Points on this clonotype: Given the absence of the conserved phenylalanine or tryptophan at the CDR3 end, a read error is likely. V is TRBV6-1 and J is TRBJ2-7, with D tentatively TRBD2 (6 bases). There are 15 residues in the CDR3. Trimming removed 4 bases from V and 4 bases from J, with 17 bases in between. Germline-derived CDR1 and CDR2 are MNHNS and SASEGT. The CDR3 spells CASSAETSGSYEQYL. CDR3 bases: TGTGCCAGCAGTGCTGAGACTAGTGGGAGTTACGAGCAGTACCTC.

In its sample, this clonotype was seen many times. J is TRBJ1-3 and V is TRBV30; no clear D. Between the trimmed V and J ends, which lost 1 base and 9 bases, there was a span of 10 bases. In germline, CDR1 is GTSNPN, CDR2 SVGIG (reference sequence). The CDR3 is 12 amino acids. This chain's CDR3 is CAWSDGIGTIYF. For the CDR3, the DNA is TGTGCCTGGAGTGACGGGATCGGCACCATATATTTT.

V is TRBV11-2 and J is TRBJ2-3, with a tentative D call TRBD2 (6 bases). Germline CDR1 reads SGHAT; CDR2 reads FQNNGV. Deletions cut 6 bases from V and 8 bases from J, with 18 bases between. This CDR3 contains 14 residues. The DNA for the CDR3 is TGTGCCAGCAGTACTCTAGCGAGTGGAGGTACGCAGTATTTT. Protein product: CASSTLASGGTQYF.

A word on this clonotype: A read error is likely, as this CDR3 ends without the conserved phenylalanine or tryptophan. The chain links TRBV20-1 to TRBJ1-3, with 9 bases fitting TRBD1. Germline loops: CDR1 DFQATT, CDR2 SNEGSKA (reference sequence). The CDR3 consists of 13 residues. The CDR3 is CGAPQGAGNAIYL. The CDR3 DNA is TGCGGTGCTCCACAGGGGGCTGGAAACGCCATATATCTT.

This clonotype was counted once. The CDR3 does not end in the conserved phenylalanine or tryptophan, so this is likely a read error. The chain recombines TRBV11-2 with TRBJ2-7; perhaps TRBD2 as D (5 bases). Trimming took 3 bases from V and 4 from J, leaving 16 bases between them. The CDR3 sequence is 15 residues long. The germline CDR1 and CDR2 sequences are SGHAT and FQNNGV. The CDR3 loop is CASSFSSLALYEQYS. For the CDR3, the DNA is TGTGCCAGCAGCTTCTCTAGTCTAGCATTATACGAGCAGTACTCC.

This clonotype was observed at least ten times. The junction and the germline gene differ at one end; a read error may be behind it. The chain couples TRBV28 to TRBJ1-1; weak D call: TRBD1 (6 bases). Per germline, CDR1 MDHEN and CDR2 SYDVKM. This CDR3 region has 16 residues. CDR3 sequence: CASRRGTPPRDTEAFF. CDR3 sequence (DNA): TGTGCCAGCAGACGCGGGACACCCCCACGGGACACTGAAGCCTTCTTT.

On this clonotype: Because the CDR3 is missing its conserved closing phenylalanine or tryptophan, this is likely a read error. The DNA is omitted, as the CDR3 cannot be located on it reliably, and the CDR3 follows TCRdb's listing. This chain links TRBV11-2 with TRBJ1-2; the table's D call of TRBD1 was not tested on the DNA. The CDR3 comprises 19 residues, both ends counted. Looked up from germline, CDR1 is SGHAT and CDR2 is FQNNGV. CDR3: CASTKVGGALMATPSVRGV.

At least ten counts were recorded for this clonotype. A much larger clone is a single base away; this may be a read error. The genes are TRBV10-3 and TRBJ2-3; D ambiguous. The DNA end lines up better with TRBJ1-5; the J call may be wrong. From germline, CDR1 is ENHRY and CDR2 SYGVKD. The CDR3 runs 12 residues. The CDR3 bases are TGTGCCATCAGCGGACTAGCGGCTACGCAGCATTTT. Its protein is CAISGLAATQHF.

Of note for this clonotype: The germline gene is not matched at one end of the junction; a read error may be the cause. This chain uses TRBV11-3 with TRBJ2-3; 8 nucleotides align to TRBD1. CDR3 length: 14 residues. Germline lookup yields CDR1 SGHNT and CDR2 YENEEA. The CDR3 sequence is CAGSFGQGLDTQYF. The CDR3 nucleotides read TGTGCCGGCAGTTTCGGACAGGGTTTGGATACGCAGTATTTT.

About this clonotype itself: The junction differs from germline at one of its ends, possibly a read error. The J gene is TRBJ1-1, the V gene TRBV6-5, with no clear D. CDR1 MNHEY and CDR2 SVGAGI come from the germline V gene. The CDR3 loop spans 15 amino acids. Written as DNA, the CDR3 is TGTGCCAGCAGTTACTTGGCGAACCTGAACACCGAAGCTTTCTTT. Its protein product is CASSYLANLNTEAFF.

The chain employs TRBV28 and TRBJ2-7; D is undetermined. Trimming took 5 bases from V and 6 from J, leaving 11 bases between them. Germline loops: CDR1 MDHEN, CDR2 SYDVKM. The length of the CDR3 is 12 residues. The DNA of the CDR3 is TGTGCCAGCAGTATGTCAGCTTTCGAGCAGTACTTC. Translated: CASSMSAFEQYF.

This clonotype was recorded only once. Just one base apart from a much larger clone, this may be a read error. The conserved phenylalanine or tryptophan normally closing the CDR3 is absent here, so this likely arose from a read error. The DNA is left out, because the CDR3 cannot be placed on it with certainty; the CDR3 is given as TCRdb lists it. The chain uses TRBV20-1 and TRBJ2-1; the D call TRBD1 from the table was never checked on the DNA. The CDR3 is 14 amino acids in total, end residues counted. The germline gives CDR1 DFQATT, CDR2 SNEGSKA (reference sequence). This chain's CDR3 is CSARSGAGVNEQSV.

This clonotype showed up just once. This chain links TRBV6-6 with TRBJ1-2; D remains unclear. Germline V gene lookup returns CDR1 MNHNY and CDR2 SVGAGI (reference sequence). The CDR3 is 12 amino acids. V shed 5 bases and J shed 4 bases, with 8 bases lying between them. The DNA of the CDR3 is TGTGCCAGCAGTCTTAATCCCTATGGCTACACCTTC. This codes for CASSLNPYGYTF.

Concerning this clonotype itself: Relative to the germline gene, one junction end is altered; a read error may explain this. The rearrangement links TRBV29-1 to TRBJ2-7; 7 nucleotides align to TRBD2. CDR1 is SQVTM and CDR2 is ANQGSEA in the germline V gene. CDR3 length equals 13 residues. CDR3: CSVQTSDTYEQYF. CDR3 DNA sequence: TGCAGCGTCCAAACTAGCGACACCTACGAGCAATACTTT.